The 23 T cell receptor beta chains presented below share a single source sample, sequenced in a study of T cells after yellow fever vaccination. TCRdb passed the 5' RACE reads through MiXCR, listing each CDR3 protein once. The data show some 250,000 distinct CDR3 sequences, about 3.7% seen once. Sequences were derived from PBMCs, sampled 15 days after the yellow fever booster vaccination. Receptors originate from a young man who received the YFV17D yellow fever vaccine.

This clonotype occurred many times. The chain has TRBV14 and TRBJ2-1; D not certain. The CDR3 is made up of 13 amino acids. Per germline, CDR1 SGHDN and CDR2 FVKESK. The ends were cut back, 2 bases at V and 0 bases at J, with 2 bases in the middle. The CDR3 spells CASSQSSYNEQFF. The CDR3 coding sequence is TGTGCCAGCAGCCAAAGCTCCTACAATGAGCAGTTCTTC.

This clonotype was detected ten times or more. J is TRBJ2-2 and V is TRBV6-1; 9 bases agree with TRBD2. There are 16 residues in the CDR3. CDR1 and CDR2 (germline): MNHNS, SASEGT. Trimming cost V 4 bases and J 1 base; bases outside gene matches: 4. In nucleotides, the CDR3 is TGTGCCAGCAGTGCCTCTAGCGGGATGAACACCGGGGAGCTGTTTTTT. Translated: CASSASSGMNTGELFF.

This clonotype was seen many times. The chain uses TRBV5-1 and TRBJ1-2; a weak D match, TRBD1 (6 bases). This CDR3 is 15 amino acids long. V was trimmed by 1 base and J by 2 bases, leaving 12 bases between them. Germline values: CDR1 SGHRS, CDR2 YFSETQ. CDR3 in amino acids: CASSLFAGTNYGYTF. The CDR3 nucleotides read TGCGCCAGCAGCTTGTTCGCAGGGACAAACTATGGCTACACCTTC.

The chain carries TRBV6-6 and TRBJ1-3; no definite D call. Trimming took off 0 bases at V and 4 bases at J, with 10 bases between the two ends. The CDR3 runs to 15 residues. CDR1 is MNHNY, CDR2 SVGAGI, per germline (reference sequence). The CDR3 sequence is CASSYSIQEGNTIYF. In DNA, the CDR3 is TGTGCCAGCAGTTACTCGATCCAGGAGGGAAACACCATATATTTT.

This clonotype showed up just a few times. The chain is built from TRBV3-1 and TRBJ1-6; 7 bases line up with TRBD1. V trimming: 1 base; J trimming: 7 bases; junction bases outside the gene matches: 7. Germline assignment: CDR1 LGHDT and CDR2 YNNKEL (reference sequence). This CDR3 comprises 16 residues. The CDR3 reads CASSQVATGRNSPLHF. CDR3 nucleotide sequence: TGTGCCAGCAGCCAAGTAGCGACAGGGCGGAATTCACCCCTCCACTTT.

This clonotype was seen only a few times. CDR3 bases: TGTGCCAGCAGCCCCCCCGGGCAGGGGGCGCGGGAGACCCAGTACTTC. This encodes CASSPPGQGARETQYF. The J gene is TRBJ2-5, the V gene TRBV7-2; 8 nucleotides match TRBD1. From germline, CDR1 is SGHTA and CDR2 FQGNSA. This CDR3 spans 16 amino acids. V gave up 5 bases and J gave up 5 bases; unmatched junction bases: 13. The full variable domain, in which reference TRBV7-2 and TRBJ2-5 provide the parts outside the CDR3, is GAGVSQSPSNKVTEKGKDVELRCDPISGHTALYWYRQSLGQGLEFLIYFQGNSAPDKSGLPSDRFSAERTGGSVSTLTIQRTQQEDSAVYLCASSPPGQGARETQYFGPGTRLLVL.

In its sample, this clonotype was seen many times. The V gene is TRBV7-2, the J gene TRBJ2-7; 8 nucleotides align to TRBD1. Trimming cost V 5 bases and J 2 bases; bases outside gene matches: 5. The germline gives CDR1 SGHTA, CDR2 FQGNSA. CDR3 length: 14 amino acids. In DNA form, the CDR3 reads TGTGCCAGCAGCCCACAGGGGGGACCCTACGAGCAGTACGTC. Translated, it gives CASSPQGGPYEQYV.

This clonotype was seen repeatedly, ten times or more. The J gene is TRBJ2-3, the V gene TRBV3-1; TRBD2 agrees at 13 bases. The trim removed 4 bases at V and 4 bases at J, leaving 5 bases unmatched. The germline gives CDR1 LGHDT, CDR2 YNNKEL (reference sequence). This CDR3 spans 16 amino acids. CDR3 nucleotide sequence: TGTGCCAGCAGCCTCCGGACTAGCGGGGGCGCAGATACGCAGTATTTT. Encoded protein: CASSLRTSGGADTQYF.

There are many counts of this clonotype. The chain uses TRBV2 and TRBJ2-7, with TRBD2 matching 8 bases. V lost 8 bases and J lost 6; bases outside the gene matches: 6. Germline V gene lookup returns CDR1 SNHLY and CDR2 FYNNEI. This CDR3 comprises 12 residues. The CDR3 sequence is CASGMTSAEQYV. For the CDR3, the DNA is TGTGCCAGCGGAATGACTAGCGCCGAGCAGTACGTC.

This clonotype has ten or more counts. The gene calls are TRBV6-2 or TRBV6-3 and TRBJ2-1, with D unclear. The CDR3 spans 14 residues. Germline-derived CDR1 and CDR2 are MNHEY and SVGEGT. Trimming cost V 0 bases and J 5 bases, with 8 bases left between them. CDR3 sequence (DNA): TGTGCCAGCAGTTACTCGATACTTAACAATGAGCAGTTCTTC. This codes for CASSYSILNNEQFF.

This clonotype was seen at least ten times. The rearrangement joins TRBV11-2 to TRBJ2-7, with a tentative D call TRBD2 (6 bases). Deletions cut 8 bases from V and 0 bases from J, with 11 bases between. Germline V gives CDR1 SGHAT, CDR2 FQNNGV. CDR3 length equals 13 residues. The CDR3 region is CASGRGTSYEQYV. CDR3 nucleotides: TGTGCCAGCGGACGGGGGACCTCCTACGAGCAGTACGTC.

The sample holds many counts of this clonotype. This chain uses TRBV7-7 with TRBJ2-2, with D possibly matching TRBD2 (6 bases). There are 14 residues in the CDR3. V was cut by 5 bases and J by 1 base, with 8 bases left in between. The germline V gene has CDR1 SSHAT and CDR2 FNYEAQ (reference sequence). The CDR3 region has the DNA TGTGCCAGCAGCCCGACTAGGAACACCGGGGAGCTGTTTTTT. As protein: CASSPTRNTGELFF.

This chain uses TRBV20-1 with TRBJ2-6, with TRBD2 identical over 8 bases. The CDR3 consists of 17 residues. Germline loops: CDR1 DFQATT, CDR2 SNEGSKA (reference sequence). The V and J ends lost 2 bases and 0 bases, in that order; junction bases with no gene match: 6. Here the CDR3 reads CSARSIAGTSGANVLTF. For the CDR3, the DNA is TGCAGTGCTAGATCCATAGCGGGGACCTCTGGGGCCAACGTCCTGACTTTC.

The sample holds many counts of this clonotype. This chain's CDR3 is CASSPPAGEEGYTF. CDR3 nucleotides: TGTGCCAGCAGCCCCCCCGCGGGGGAGGAGGGCTACACCTTC. This rearrangement joins TRBV28 to TRBJ1-2; tentative D call: TRBD1 (5 bases). Trimming left V 6 bases short and J 8 bases short, with 19 bases between. CDR3 length equals 14 residues. Germline assignment: CDR1 MDHEN and CDR2 SYDVKM.

This clonotype was recorded at least ten times. The rearrangement links TRBV27 to TRBJ2-1; the match to TRBD2 covers 10 bases. CDR3 length equals 15 residues. The trim removed 3 bases at V and 8 bases at J, leaving 7 bases unmatched. CDR1 and CDR2 (germline): MNHEY, SMNVEV (reference sequence). As DNA, the CDR3 is TGTGCCAGCAGTTTCTTTGGGACTAGCGCCGATGAGCAGTTCTTC. Translating it yields CASSFFGTSADEQFF.

CDR3 sequence (DNA): TGTGCCAGCAATAACCCCCGGACAGTGGGGTCATACGAGCAGTACTTC. Encoded protein: CASNNPRTVGSYEQYF. This chain connects TRBV27 to TRBJ2-7; the D gene is possibly TRBD1 (6 bases). There are 16 residues in the CDR3. Trimming left V 7 bases short and J 4 bases short, with 23 bases between. Germline-derived CDR1 and CDR2 are MNHEY and SMNVEV (reference sequence).

This clonotype has ten or more counts. V gene TRBV7-2 combines with J gene TRBJ2-7, with 7 positions matching TRBD2. The CDR3 length is 16 residues. V was pared by 0 bases and J by 0 bases, with 5 bases of the junction left unmatched. The V gene's germline CDR1 is SGHTA and CDR2 FQGNSA. The CDR3, as DNA: TGTGCCAGCAGCTTAGCCTCGCGGGGGTACTCCTACGAGCAGTACTTC. Residues: CASSLASRGYSYEQYF.

A few counts support this clonotype. J is TRBJ2-3 and V is TRBV19, with TRBD1 as a possible D gene (6 bases). This CDR3 spans 13 amino acids. Trimming removed 9 bases from V and 4 bases from J, with 14 bases in between. CDR1 and CDR2 from the germline V gene are LNHDA and SQIVND (reference sequence). The CDR3 DNA reads as TGTGCCAGCCAAACCGAGGGGGCAGATACGCAGTATTTT. Translation gives CASQTEGADTQYF.

This clonotype was recorded many times. This chain connects TRBV9 to TRBJ1-2; D is unclear. This CDR3 contains 15 residues. With 4 bases removed from V and 0 bases from J, the gap between germline ends came to 13 bases. Germline CDR1 and CDR2: SGDLS and YYNGEE. In DNA, the CDR3 is TGTGCCAGCAGCATGGGGATTGGGACTAACTATGGCTACACCTTC. This gives the protein CASSMGIGTNYGYTF.

This clonotype occurred a few times. The chain joins TRBV19 to TRBJ1-5; D is ambiguous. CDR1 is LNHDA, CDR2 SQIVND, per germline (reference sequence). The CDR3 spans 14 residues. Trimming took 2 bases from V and 6 from J, leaving 11 bases between them. CDR3 region: CASSISHSVQPQHF. In nucleotides, the CDR3 is TGTGCCAGTAGTATATCTCACTCGGTTCAGCCCCAGCATTTT.

The table lists this clonotype with many counts. This chain links TRBV4-2 with TRBJ2-2, with 8 bases that match TRBD1. This CDR3 has 15 amino acids. Germline CDR1 reads LGHNA; CDR2 reads YNFKEQ. With V trimmed by 6 bases and J by 6 bases, 9 bases remained unmatched. CDR3 sequence reads: CASRRDRSSAGELFF. The CDR3 DNA follows: TGTGCCAGCAGACGGGACAGGAGTTCCGCCGGGGAGCTGTTTTTT.

This clonotype was recorded many times. The CDR3 spells CASSKTSGGARDTQYF. CDR3 nucleotide sequence: TGTGCCAGCAGCAAGACTAGCGGGGGGGCCAGAGATACGCAGTATTTT. The V call is TRBV7-2, the J call TRBJ2-3, with 14 bases fitting TRBD2. This CDR3 is 16 amino acids long. V was clipped by 5 bases and J by 5 bases; unmatched bases: 6. Germline V gene lookup returns CDR1 SGHTA and CDR2 FQGNSA. The full variable domain, its missing parts supplied by reference TRBV7-2 and TRBJ2-3, is GAGVSQSPSNKVTEKGKDVELRCDPISGHTALYWYRQSLGQGLEFLIYFQGNSAPDKSGLPSDRFSAERTGGSVSTLTIQRTQQEDSAVYLCASSKTSGGARDTQYFGPGTRLTVL.

At least ten counts were recorded for this clonotype. This rearrangement joins TRBV12-3 or TRBV12-4 to TRBJ2-7; D unclear. V lost 1 base to trimming and J lost 7 bases, with 8 bases between them. This CDR3 spans 12 amino acids. The CDR3 region is CASSLGHGEQYV. CDR3 sequence (DNA): TGTGCCAGCAGTTTAGGGCATGGGGAGCAGTACGTC.